This T cell receptor (beta chain) was recorded in a study of T cells after yellow fever vaccination. Study findings and constraints: The CD4 compartment and the CD8 compartment contained a small share of clonotypes in common. The study re-detected most primary-vaccination clones after the booster (roughly 96% CD4, approximately 87% CD8). A faster peak, day 5 versus 15, was reached by the weaker secondary response.

Universal primer sites and UMIs were introduced during 5'RACE template-switching synthesis of TCR cDNA. TCRdb re-called the 5' RACE reads with MiXCR, one entry per CDR3 protein. The sample shows about 160,000 distinct CDR3 sequences, 6.5% to 8.5% of them seen only once. With regard to this clonotype: Its matching antigen is unknown.

Germline V CDR1 and CDR2: GTSNPN, SVGIG (reference sequence). The CDR3 is 14 residues long. V lost 4 bases to trimming and J lost 0 bases; unmatched junction nucleotides: 6. The sequence was collected from a man between 18 and 35 years old who received the YFV17D yellow fever vaccine. Material: CD4+ T cells sorted from PBMCs, obtained about 5 days after the first yellow fever vaccination. The V gene is TRBV30, the J gene TRBJ2-7, with TRBD1 matching 7 bases. CDR3 loop: CAWILGQVSYEQYF. CDR3 nucleotide sequence: TGTGCCTGGATTCTAGGACAGGTCTCCTACGAGCAGTACTTC.